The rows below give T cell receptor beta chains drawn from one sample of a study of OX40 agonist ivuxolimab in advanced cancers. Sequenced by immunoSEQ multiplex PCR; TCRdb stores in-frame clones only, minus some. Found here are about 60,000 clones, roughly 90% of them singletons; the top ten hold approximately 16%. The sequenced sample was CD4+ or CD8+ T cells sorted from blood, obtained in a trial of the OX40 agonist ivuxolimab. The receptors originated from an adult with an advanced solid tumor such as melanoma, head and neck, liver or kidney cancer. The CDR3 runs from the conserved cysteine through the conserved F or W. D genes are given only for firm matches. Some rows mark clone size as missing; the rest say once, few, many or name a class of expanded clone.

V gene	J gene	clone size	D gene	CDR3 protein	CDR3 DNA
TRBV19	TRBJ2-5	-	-	CASSSGGQLETQYF	TGTGCCAGTAGTAGTGGCGGACAGCTGGAGACCCAGTACTTC
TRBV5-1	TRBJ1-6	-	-	CASRPGTFDNSPLHF	TGCGCCAGCAGGCCGGGGACGTTTGATAATTCACCCCTCCACTTT
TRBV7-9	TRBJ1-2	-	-	CASSLDGYSYGYTF	TGTGCCAGCAGCCTCGACGGATATAGCTATGGCTACACCTTC
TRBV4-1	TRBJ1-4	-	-	CASSQVLGKLFF	TGCGCCAGCAGCCAAGTACTCGGAAAACTGTTTTTT
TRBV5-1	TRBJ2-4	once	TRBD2	CASSGGLAGPIKDIQYF	TGCGCCAGCAGCGGAGGACTAGCGGGACCCATTAAGGACATTCAGTACTTC
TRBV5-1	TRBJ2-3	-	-	CASSLVIGEDTQYF	TGCGCCAGCAGCTTGGTTATCGGGGAAGATACGCAGTATTTT
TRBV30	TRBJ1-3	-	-	CAWSYPHFSGNTIYF	TGTGCCTGGAGCTACCCCCATTTCTCTGGAAACACCATATATTTT
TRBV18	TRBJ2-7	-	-	CASSPRTAVNQQYF	TGTGCCAGCTCACCGAGGACGGCGGTTAACCAGCAGTACTTC
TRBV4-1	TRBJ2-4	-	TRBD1	CASRGQGLSIQYF	TGCGCCAGCCGGGGACAGGGTTTAAGCATTCAGTACTTC
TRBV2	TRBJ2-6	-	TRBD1	CASSKTGIGNVLTF	TGTGCCAGCAGTAAGACAGGGATAGGCAACGTCCTGACTTTC
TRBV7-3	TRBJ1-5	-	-	CASSLVPQLQPQHF	TGTGCCAGCAGCTTAGTCCCGCAACTTCAGCCCCAGCATTTT
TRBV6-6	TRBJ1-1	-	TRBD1	CASSHGQGMNTEAFF	TGTGCCAGCAGTCATGGACAGGGGATGAACACTGAAGCTTTCTTT
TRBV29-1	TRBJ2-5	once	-	CSHEAGKETQYF	TGCAGCCATGAGGCGGGTAAAGAGACCCAGTACTTC
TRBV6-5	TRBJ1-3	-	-	CASSLRDTSGNTIYF	TGTGCCAGCAGCTTGCGGGACACCTCTGGAAACACCATATATTTT
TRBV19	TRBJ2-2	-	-	CASSPRVASGELFF	TGTGCCAGTAGCCCTAGAGTGGCCTCCGGGGAGCTGTTTTTT
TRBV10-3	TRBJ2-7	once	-	CAISVDTRYEQYF	TGTGCCATCAGTGTTGACACCCGCTACGAGCAGTACTTC
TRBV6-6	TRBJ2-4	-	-	CASSYGRGHVNIQYF	TGTGCCAGCAGTTACGGGAGGGGGCATGTAAACATTCAGTACTTC
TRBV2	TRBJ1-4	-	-	CASSEGRRRNEKLFF	TGTGCCAGCAGTGAAGGACGCAGGCGAAATGAAAAACTGTTTTTT
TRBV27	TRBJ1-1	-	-	CASSLSSLFTEAFF	TGTGCCAGCAGTTTATCATCCCTCTTCACTGAAGCTTTCTTT
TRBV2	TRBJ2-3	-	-	CASSGVGGGLDTQYF	TGTGCCAGCAGTGGGGTGGGAGGGGGCTTAGATACGCAGTATTTT
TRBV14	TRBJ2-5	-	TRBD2	CASSQYGSTSNQETQYF	TGTGCCAGCAGCCAATACGGGTCGACTAGCAACCAAGAGACCCAGTACTTC
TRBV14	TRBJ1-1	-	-	CASSQRGLNTEAFF	TGTGCCAGCAGCCAACGAGGGCTGAACACTGAAGCTTTCTTT
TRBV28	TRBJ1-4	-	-	CASSLQVKKLFF	TGTGCCAGCAGTTTACAGGTCAAAAAACTGTTTTTT
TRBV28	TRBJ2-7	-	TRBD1	CASRTAGQDSSEQYF	TGTGCCAGCAGAACCGCCGGACAGGATTCCTCCGAGCAGTACTTC
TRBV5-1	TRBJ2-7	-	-	CASSLAMGSYEQYF	TGCGCCAGCAGCTTGGCCATGGGGTCCTACGAGCAGTACTTC
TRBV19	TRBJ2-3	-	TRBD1	CASSIEGGGTDTQYF	TGTGCCAGTAGTATCGAAGGGGGCGGCACAGATACGCAGTATTTT
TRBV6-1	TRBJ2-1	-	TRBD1	CASSGTGVRGEQFF	TGTGCCAGTTCAGGGACAGGGGTTAGGGGTGAGCAGTTCTTC
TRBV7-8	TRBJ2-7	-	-	CASSLGVGALEQYF	TGTGCCAGCAGCTTGGGAGTCGGGGCTCTCGAGCAGTACTTC
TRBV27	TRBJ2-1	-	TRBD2	CASSWQLAGWSEQFF	TGTGCCAGCAGTTGGCAACTAGCGGGGTGGAGTGAGCAGTTCTTC
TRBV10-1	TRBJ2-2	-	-	CASGGSTSSTGELFF	TGCGCCAGCGGGGGTAGTACTTCTAGCACCGGGGAGCTGTTTTTT
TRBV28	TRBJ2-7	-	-	CASRLGGYEQYF	TGTGCCAGCAGACTCGGGGGCTACGAGCAGTACTTC
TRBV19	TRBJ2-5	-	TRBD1	CASSMDRGRETQYF	TGTGCCAGTAGTATGGACAGGGGGCGAGAGACCCAGTACTTC
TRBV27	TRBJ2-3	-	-	CASSFLGRLTDTQYF	TGTGCCAGCAGTTTTTTGGGGCGGCTCACAGATACGCAGTATTTT
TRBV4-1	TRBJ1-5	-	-	CASSQDPAGTKYQPQHF	TGCGCCAGCAGCCAAGACCCCGCCGGAACAAAATATCAGCCCCAGCATTTT
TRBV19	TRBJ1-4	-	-	CASSIDRSTTNEKLFF	TGTGCCAGTAGTATAGATCGGTCGACAACTAATGAAAAACTGTTTTTT
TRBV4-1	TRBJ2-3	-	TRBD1	CASSQVEGQWVTDTQYF	TGCGCCAGCAGCCAAGTAGAGGGACAGTGGGTCACAGATACGCAGTATTTT
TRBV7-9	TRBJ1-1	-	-	CASELGDGTLNTEAFF	TGTGCCAGCGAACTAGGGGACGGTACCTTGAACACTGAAGCTTTCTTT
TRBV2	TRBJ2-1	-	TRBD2	CASSEISGDYNEQFF	TGTGCCAGCAGTGAGATTAGCGGGGACTACAATGAGCAGTTCTTC
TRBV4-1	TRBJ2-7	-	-	CASSQARPLGPYEQYF	TGCGCCAGCAGCCAAGCTCGCCCCCTGGGACCCTACGAGCAGTACTTC